One sample yielded the 15 T cell receptor beta chains listed below, sequenced in a study of T cells in tuberculosis (dated by TCRdb to the late 2010s). What this sample's time point label stands for: new active TB diagnosis, blood taken before or within 7 days of starting treatment. Library preparation was by the immunoSEQ multiplex PCR assay. The source is immuneACCESS, and TCRdb retained only in-frame sequences with V and J called. Part of the clones is not carried over; for the studies checked, unresolved V genes explain less than half of this, and the remainder is unexplained. The sample table contains about 49,000 clones; only one count was recorded for nearly 95% of them. The ten largest account for about 1.5% of the sample. This material consisted of PBMCs, taken at tuberculosis diagnosis. Receptor source: an adult with tuberculosis.

V and J are TRBV9 and TRBJ2-3; 14 positions agree with TRBD2. CDR1 SGDLS and CDR2 YYNGEE come from the germline V gene. Trimming at V came to 0 bases and at J to 3 bases, leaving 0 bases not matched to a gene. There are 16 residues in the CDR3. In DNA form, the CDR3 reads TGTGCCAGCAGCGTAGGGACTAGCGGGAGGACAGATACGCAGTATTTT. It encodes CASSVGTSGRTDTQYF.

This clone was seen just once. The chain joins TRBV30 to TRBJ2-2; D gene uncertain. CDR1 and CDR2 from the germline V gene are GTSNPN and SVGIG (reference sequence). Trimming removed 4 bases from V and 5 bases from J, with 14 bases in between. The CDR3 covers 14 residues. The CDR3 sequence is CAWKFRQRTGELFF. Written as DNA, the CDR3 is TGTGCCTGGAAATTCAGGCAAAGAACCGGGGAGCTGTTTTTT.

This chain joins TRBV5-6 and TRBJ2-5; weak D call: TRBD1 (5 bases). The germline gives CDR1 SGHDT, CDR2 YYEEEE. This CDR3 region has 15 residues. Between the trimmed V and J ends, which lost 4 bases and 4 bases, there was a span of 17 bases. The CDR3 spells CASSPFRVDGETQYF. CDR3 DNA sequence: TGTGCCAGCAGCCCTTTCAGGGTGGACGGAGAGACCCAGTACTTC.

The rearrangement links TRBV30 to TRBJ2-3, with a possible D match to TRBD1 (5 bases). The CDR3 has 13 residues. Germline-derived CDR1 and CDR2 are GTSNPN and SVGIG (reference sequence). V gave up 5 bases and J gave up 5 bases, with 14 bases separating them. CDR3 loop: CAWAQGMVDTQYF. As DNA, the CDR3 is TGTGCCTGGGCCCAGGGAATGGTAGATACGCAGTATTTT.

V and J are TRBV28 and TRBJ1-2; 9 bases map to TRBD1. CDR1 and CDR2 (germline): MDHEN, SYDVKM. CDR3 size: 15 residues. Trimming at V came to 5 bases and at J to 6 bases, leaving 10 bases not matched to a gene. In DNA form, the CDR3 reads TGTGCCAGCAGTCCCCCGACAGGGGGGCAGGATGGCTACACCTTC. Protein sequence: CASSPPTGGQDGYTF.

V is TRBV6-1 and J is TRBJ1-2, with D maybe TRBD1 (5 bases). V gave up 3 bases and J gave up 4 bases, with 9 bases separating them. In germline, CDR1 is MNHNS, CDR2 SASEGT. This CDR3 spans 13 amino acids. The CDR3 sequence is CASSDQGSYGYTF. CDR3 in DNA: TGTGCCAGCAGTGACCAGGGTTCCTATGGCTACACCTTC.

The CDR3 reads CASSDQRGRKEQFF. CDR3 coding DNA: TGTGCCAGCAGTGACCAGCGGGGGAGGAAGGAGCAGTTCTTC. The rearrangement joins TRBV2 to TRBJ2-1, with 8 bases matching TRBD2. Germline-derived CDR1 and CDR2 are SNHLY and FYNNEI. This CDR3 is 14 amino acids long. V shed 3 bases and J 10 bases; nucleotides not matched to a gene: 8.

The rearrangement links TRBV15 to TRBJ1-1, with D possibly matching TRBD1 (5 bases). CDR3 length: 14 amino acids. Germline values: CDR1 LNHNV, CDR2 YYDKDF (reference sequence). The ends were cut back, 0 bases at V and 8 bases at J, with 13 bases in the middle. For the CDR3, the DNA is TGTGCCACCAGCAGAGATTCAAAGGCAGGGGAAGCTTTCTTT. The encoded protein is CATSRDSKAGEAFF.

The chain combines TRBV5-4 with TRBJ2-7; 13 bases align to TRBD2. The germline CDR1 and CDR2 sequences are SGHNT and YYREEE (reference sequence). The CDR3 covers 17 residues. V dropped 4 bases and J dropped 1; count of bases not matched to a gene: 8. The CDR3 DNA is TGTGCCAGCAGCCCCGGACTAGCGGGAGTACGTTCCTACGAGCAGTACTTC. This codes for CASSPGLAGVRSYEQYF.

The rearrangement joins TRBV21-1 to TRBJ1-2. TRBV21-1 is listed as a pseudogene. CDR3 size: 15 residues. CDR3 region: CASSKVPRRAEGYTF. CDR3 nucleotide sequence: TGTGCCAGCAGCAAAGTGCCCCGGAGGGCCGAGGGCTACACCTTC.

V and J are TRBV25-1 and TRBJ2-1; 8 nucleotides match TRBD1. From germline, CDR1 is MGHDK and CDR2 SYGVNS. J lost 7 bases, V lost 1 base, and 9 bases had no gene match. This CDR3 is built from 16 residues. The CDR3 loop reads CASSESRGRLRNEQFF. The CDR3 nucleotides read TGTGCCAGCAGTGAATCCAGGGGGCGCTTGAGAAATGAGCAGTTCTTC.

V usage is TRBV19 and J usage is TRBJ2-2; a possible D gene is TRBD2 (6 bases). Trimming shortened V by 9 bases and J by 6 bases, and 11 bases separated the two germline ends. Germline CDR1 reads LNHDA; CDR2 reads SQIVND (reference sequence). The CDR3 is made up of 12 amino acids. CDR3 sequence: CASSRESGELFF. In DNA form, the CDR3 reads TGTGCCAGCAGCCGGGAGTCCGGGGAGCTGTTTTTT.

This chain uses TRBV28 with TRBJ1-5, with D uncertain. Germline lookup yields CDR1 MDHEN and CDR2 SYDVKM. This CDR3 spans 16 amino acids. The germline V and J ends were trimmed by 6 bases and 2 bases, with 17 bases remaining between them. The CDR3 loop reads CASSPGNTQGNQPQHF. DNA of the CDR3: TGTGCCAGCAGCCCAGGTAACACCCAAGGCAATCAGCCCCAGCATTTT.

This rearrangement joins TRBV25-1 to TRBJ2-1; the match to TRBD2 covers 8 bases. The junction had 6 bases not matched to a gene; V was cut back by 2 bases and J by 6 bases. This CDR3 spans 15 amino acids. Germline lookup yields CDR1 MGHDK and CDR2 SYGVNS. The CDR3 region is CASSEPAGGGNEQFF. Here the CDR3 DNA reads TGTGCCAGCAGTGAACCTGCGGGGGGAGGCAATGAGCAGTTCTTC. Variable domain in full (rest from reference TRBV25-1 and TRBJ2-1): EADIYQTPRYLVIGTGKKITLECSQTMGHDKMYWYQQDPGMELHLIHYSYGVNSTEKGDLSSESTVSRIRTEHFPLTLESARPSHTSQYLCASSEPAGGGNEQFFGPGTRLTVL.

This chain uses TRBV2 with TRBJ2-1; D not resolved. V dropped 6 bases and J dropped 7 bases, with 19 bases sitting between them. From germline, CDR1 is SNHLY and CDR2 FYNNEI. The CDR3 covers 15 residues. CDR3 loop: CASSYRLGPSNEQFF. In nucleotides, the CDR3 is TGTGCCAGCAGCTATCGACTCGGCCCGAGTAATGAGCAGTTCTTC. The variable domain in full, with the rest retrieved from reference TRBV2 and TRBJ2-1, is EPEVTQTPSHQVTQMGQEVILRCVPISNHLYFYWYRQILGQKVEFLVSFYNNEISEKSEIFDDQFSVERPDGSNFTLKIRSTKLEDSAMYFCASSYRLGPSNEQFFGPGTRLTVL.